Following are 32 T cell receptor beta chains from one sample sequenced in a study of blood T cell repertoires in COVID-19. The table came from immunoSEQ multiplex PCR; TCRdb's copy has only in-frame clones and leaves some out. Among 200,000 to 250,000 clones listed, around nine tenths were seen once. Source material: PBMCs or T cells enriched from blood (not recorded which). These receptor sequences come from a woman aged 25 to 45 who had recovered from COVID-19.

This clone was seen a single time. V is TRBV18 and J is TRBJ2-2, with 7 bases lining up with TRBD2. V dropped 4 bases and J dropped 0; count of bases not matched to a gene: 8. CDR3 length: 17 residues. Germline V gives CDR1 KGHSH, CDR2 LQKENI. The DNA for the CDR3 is TGTGCCAGCTCACAGTCGTCCCGGGGGGCGAACACCGGGGAGCTGTTTTTT. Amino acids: CASSQSSRGANTGELFF.

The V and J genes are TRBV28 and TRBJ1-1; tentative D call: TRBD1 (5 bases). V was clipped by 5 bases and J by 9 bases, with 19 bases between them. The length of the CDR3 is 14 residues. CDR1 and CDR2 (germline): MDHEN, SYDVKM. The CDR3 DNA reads TGTGCCAGCAGTCCAGGGCGTACGGGCGCCCAAGCTTTCTTT. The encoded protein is CASSPGRTGAQAFF.

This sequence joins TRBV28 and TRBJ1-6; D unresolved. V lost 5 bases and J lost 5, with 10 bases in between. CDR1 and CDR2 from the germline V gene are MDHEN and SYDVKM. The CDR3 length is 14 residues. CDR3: CASSPPLHNSPLHF. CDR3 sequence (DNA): TGTGCCAGCAGTCCCCCCCTCCATAATTCACCCCTCCACTTT. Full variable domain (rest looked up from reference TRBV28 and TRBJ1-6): DVKVTQSSRYLVKRTGEKVFLECVQDMDHENMFWYRQDPGLGLRLIYFSYDVKMKEKGDIPEGYSVSREKKERFSLILESASTNQTSMYLCASSPPLHNSPLHFGNGTRLTVT.

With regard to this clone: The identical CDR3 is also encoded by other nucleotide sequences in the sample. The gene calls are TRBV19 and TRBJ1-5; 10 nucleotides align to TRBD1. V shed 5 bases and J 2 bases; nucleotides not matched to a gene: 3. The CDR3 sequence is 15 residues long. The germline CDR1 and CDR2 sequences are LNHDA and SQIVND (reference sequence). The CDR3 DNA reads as TGTGCCAGTAGTCCGGGGACAGGGGGCAATCAGCCCCAGCATTTT. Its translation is CASSPGTGGNQPQHF. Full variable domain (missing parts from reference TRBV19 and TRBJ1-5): DGGITQSPKYLFRKEGQNVTLSCEQNLNHDAMYWYRQDPGQGLRLIYYSQIVNDFQKGDIAEGYSVSREKKESFPLTVTSAQKNPTAFYLCASSPGTGGNQPQHFGDGTRLSIL.

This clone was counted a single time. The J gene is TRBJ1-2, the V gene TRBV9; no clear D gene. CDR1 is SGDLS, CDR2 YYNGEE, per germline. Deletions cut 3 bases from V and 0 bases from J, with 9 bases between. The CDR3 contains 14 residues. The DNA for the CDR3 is TGTGCCAGCAGCGGCGTTACCTCTAACTATGGCTACACCTTC. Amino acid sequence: CASSGVTSNYGYTF.

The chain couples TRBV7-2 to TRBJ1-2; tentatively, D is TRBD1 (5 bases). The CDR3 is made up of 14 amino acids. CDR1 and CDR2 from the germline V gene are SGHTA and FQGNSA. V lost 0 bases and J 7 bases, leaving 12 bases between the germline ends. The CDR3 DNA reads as TGTGCCAGCAGCTTAGCAGGGGCGGAACGTGGCTACACCTTC. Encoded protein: CASSLAGAERGYTF.

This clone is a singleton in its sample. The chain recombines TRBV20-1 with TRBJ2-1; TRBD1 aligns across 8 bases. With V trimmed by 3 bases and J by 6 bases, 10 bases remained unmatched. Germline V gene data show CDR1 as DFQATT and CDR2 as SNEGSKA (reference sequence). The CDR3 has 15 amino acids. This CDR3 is CSASRIQGAVNEQFF. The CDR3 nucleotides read TGCAGTGCTAGTAGGATCCAGGGGGCGGTCAATGAGCAGTTCTTC.

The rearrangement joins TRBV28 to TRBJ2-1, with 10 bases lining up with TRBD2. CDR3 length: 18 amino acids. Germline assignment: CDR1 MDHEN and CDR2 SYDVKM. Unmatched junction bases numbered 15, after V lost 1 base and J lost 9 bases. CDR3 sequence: CASSLFPSGSPLSGEQFF. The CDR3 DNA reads TGTGCCAGCAGTTTATTCCCTAGCGGGAGTCCTCTTTCGGGTGAGCAGTTCTTC.

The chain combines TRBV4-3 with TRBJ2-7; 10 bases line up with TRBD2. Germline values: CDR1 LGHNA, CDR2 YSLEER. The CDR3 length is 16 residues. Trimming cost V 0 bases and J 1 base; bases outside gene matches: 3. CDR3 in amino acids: CASSQDGTSVSYEQYF. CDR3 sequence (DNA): TGCGCCAGCAGCCAAGATGGGACTAGCGTATCCTACGAGCAGTACTTC.

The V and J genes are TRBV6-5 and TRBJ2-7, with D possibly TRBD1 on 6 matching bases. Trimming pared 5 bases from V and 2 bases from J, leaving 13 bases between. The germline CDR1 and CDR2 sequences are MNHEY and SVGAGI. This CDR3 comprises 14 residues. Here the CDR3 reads CASSRTEGTYEQYF. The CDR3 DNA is TGTGCCAGCAGTAGGACAGAAGGCACCTACGAGCAGTACTTC.

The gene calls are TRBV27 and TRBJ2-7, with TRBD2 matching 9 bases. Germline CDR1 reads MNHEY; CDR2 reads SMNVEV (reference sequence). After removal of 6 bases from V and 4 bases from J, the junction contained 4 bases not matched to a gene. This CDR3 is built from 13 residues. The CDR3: CASSLTSGYEQYF. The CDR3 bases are TGTGCCAGCAGCTTGACTAGCGGATACGAGCAGTACTTC.

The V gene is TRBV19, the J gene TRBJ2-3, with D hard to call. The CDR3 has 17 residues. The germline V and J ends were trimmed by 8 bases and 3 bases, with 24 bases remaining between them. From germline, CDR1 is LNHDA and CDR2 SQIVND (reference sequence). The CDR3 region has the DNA TGTGCCAGTGCACACTCCAGAGGTCGGTTCGGAACAGATACGCAGTATTTT. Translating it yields CASAHSRGRFGTDTQYF.

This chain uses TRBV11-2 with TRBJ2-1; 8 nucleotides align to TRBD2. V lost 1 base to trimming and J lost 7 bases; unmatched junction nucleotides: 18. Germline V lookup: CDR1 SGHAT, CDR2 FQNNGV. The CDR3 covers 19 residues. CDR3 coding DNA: TGTGCCAGCAGCTTAGGCTATAGGCTAGCGGGTCCTTTTGAGAATGAGCAGTTCTTC. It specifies CASSLGYRLAGPFENEQFF. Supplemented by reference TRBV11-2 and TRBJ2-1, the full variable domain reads EAGVAQSPRYKIIEKRQSVAFWCNPISGHATLYWYQQILGQGPKLLIQFQNNGVVDDSQLPKDRFSAERLKGVDSTLKIQPAKLEDSAVYLCASSLGYRLAGPFENEQFFGPGTRLTVL.

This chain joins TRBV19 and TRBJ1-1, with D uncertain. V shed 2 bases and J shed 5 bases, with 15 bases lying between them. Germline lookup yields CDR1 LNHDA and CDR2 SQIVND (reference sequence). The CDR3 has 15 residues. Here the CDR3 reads CASSISARGWTEAFF. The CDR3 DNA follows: TGTGCCAGTAGTATATCGGCTCGCGGTTGGACTGAAGCTTTCTTT.

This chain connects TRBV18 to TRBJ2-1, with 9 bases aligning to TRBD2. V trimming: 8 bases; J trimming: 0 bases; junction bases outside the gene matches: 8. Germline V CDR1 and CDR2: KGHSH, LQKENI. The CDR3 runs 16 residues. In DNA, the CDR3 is TGTGCCAGCGATAGCACTAGCGGGTCCTCCTACAATGAGCAGTTCTTC. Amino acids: CASDSTSGSSYNEQFF.

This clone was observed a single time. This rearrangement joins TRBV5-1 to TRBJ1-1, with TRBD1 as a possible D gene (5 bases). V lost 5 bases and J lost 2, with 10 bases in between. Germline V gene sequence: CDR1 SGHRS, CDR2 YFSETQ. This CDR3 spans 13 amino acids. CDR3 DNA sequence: TGCGCCAGCAGGTGGACAACAAACACTGAAGCTTTCTTT. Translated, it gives CASRWTTNTEAFF.

The CDR3 sequence: CASSYSAGRAWKETQYF. The DNA for the CDR3 is TGTGCCAGCAGTTACTCCGCGGGGAGGGCCTGGAAAGAGACCCAGTACTTC. V usage is TRBV6-2 or TRBV6-3 and J usage is TRBJ2-5; 7 nucleotides match TRBD2. CDR3 size: 17 residues. Germline CDR1 is MNHEY and CDR2 is SVGEGT. V trimming: 0 bases; J trimming: 3 bases; junction bases outside the gene matches: 10.

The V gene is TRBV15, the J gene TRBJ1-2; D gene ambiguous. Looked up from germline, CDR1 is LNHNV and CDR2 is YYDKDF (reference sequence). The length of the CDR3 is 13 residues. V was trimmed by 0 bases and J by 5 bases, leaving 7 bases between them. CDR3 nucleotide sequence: TGTGCCACCAGCAGAGAAATTTCTTATGGCTACACCTTC. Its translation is CATSREISYGYTF.

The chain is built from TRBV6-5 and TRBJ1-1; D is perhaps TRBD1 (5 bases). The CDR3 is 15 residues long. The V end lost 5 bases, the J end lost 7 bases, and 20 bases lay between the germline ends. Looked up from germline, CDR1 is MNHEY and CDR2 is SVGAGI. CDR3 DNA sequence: TGTGCCAGCAGTCACGGCGGGGCCGTAAGGAGTGAAGCTTTCTTT. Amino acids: CASSHGGAVRSEAFF.

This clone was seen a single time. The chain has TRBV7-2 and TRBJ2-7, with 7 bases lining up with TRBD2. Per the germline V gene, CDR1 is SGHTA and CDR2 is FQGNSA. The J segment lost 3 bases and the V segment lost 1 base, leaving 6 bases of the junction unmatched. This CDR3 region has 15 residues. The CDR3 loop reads CASSLVGGSDYEQYF. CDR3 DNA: TGTGCCAGCAGCTTAGTGGGCGGGAGCGACTACGAGCAGTACTTC.

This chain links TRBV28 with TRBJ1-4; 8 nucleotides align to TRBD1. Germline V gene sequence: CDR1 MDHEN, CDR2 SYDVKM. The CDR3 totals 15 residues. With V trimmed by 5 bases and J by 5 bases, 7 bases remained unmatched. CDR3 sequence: CASSIPQGVNEKLFF. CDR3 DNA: TGTGCCAGCAGTATCCCACAGGGGGTAAATGAAAAACTGTTTTTT.

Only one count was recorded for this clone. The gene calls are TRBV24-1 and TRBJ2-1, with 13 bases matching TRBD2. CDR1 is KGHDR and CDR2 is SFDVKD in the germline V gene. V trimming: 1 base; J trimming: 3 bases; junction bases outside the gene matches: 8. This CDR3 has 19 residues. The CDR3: CATSDFRTSGRGGYNEQFF. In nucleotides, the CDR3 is TGTGCCACCAGTGATTTTAGGACTAGCGGGAGAGGGGGCTACAATGAGCAGTTCTTC.

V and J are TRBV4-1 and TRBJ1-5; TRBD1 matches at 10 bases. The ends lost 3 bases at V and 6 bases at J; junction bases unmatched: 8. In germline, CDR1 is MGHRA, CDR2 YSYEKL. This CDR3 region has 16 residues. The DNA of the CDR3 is TGCGCCAGCAGCCAGTCCGGGACAGGGGATCGTCAGCCCCAGCATTTT. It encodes CASSQSGTGDRQPQHF.

The DNA for the CDR3 is TGCAGTGCTAGTGACAGGGGCCGAGGGGGCTACACCTTC. Its protein product is CSASDRGRGGYTF. The chain has TRBV20-1 and TRBJ1-2; TRBD1 matches 8 bases. The length of the CDR3 is 13 residues. Germline values: CDR1 DFQATT, CDR2 SNEGSKA (reference sequence). V lost 3 bases and J lost 8; bases outside the gene matches: 8.

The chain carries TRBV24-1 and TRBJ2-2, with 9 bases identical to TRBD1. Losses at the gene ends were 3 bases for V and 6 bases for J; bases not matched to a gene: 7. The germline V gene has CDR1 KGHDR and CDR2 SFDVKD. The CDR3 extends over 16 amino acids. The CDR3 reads CATSDPRTGAPGELFF. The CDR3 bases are TGTGCCACCAGTGATCCTCGGACAGGGGCCCCCGGGGAGCTGTTTTTT.

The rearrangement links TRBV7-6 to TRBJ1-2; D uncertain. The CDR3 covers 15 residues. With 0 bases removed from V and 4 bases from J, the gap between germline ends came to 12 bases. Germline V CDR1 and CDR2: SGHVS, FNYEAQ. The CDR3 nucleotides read TGTGCCAGCAGCTTAGCCAGTTCCTCCGCCTATGGCTACACCTTC. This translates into CASSLASSSAYGYTF.

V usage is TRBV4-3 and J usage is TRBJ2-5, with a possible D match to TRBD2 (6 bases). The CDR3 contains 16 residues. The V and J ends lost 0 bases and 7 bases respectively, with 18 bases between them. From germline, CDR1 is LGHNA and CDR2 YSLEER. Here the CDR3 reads CASSQDISGTPGTQYF. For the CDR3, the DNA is TGCGCCAGCAGCCAAGATATTTCGGGGACTCCGGGGACCCAGTACTTC.

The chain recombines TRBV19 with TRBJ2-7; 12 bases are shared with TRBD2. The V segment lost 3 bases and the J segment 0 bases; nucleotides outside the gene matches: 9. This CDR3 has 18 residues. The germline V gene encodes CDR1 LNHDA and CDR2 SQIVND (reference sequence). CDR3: CASSIPTLAGGPSYEQYF. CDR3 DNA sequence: TGTGCCAGTAGTATCCCCACGCTAGCGGGAGGGCCCTCCTACGAGCAGTACTTC.

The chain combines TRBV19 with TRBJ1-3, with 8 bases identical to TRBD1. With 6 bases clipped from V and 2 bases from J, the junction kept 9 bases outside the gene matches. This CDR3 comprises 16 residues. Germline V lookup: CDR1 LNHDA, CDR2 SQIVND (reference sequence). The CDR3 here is CASSRTGWQTGNTIYF. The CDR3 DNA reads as TGTGCCAGTAGCCGGACAGGGTGGCAGACTGGAAACACCATATATTTT.

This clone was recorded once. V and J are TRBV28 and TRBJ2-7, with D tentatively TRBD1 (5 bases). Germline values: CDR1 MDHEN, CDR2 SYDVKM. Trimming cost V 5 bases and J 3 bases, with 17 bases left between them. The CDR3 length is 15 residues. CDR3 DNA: TGTGCCAGCAGTCCCCATTTCGACAGCAACTACGAGCAGTACTTC. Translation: CASSPHFDSNYEQYF.

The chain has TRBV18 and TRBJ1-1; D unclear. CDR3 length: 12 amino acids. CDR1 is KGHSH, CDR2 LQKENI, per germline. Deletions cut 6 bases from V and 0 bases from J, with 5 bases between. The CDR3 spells CASSNMNTEAFF. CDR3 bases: TGTGCCAGCTCCAACATGAACACTGAAGCTTTCTTT.

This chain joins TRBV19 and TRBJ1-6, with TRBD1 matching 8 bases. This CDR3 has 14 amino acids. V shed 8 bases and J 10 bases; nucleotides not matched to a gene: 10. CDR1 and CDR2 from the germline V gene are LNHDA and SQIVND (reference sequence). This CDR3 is CASAPDREKSPLHF. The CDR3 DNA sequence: TGTGCCAGTGCCCCGGACAGGGAGAAATCACCCCTCCACTTT.